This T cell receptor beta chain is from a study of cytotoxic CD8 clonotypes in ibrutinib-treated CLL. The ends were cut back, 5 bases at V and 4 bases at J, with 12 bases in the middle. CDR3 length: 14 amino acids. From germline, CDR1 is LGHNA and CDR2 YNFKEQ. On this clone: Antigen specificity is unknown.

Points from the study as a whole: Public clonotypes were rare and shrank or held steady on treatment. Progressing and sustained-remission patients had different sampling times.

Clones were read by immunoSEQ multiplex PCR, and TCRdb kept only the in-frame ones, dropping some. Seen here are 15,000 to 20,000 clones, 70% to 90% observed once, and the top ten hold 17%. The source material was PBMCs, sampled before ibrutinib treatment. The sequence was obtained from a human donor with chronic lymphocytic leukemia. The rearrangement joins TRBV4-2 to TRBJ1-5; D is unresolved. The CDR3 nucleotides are TGTGCCAGCAGCTTGCTTGGAGGGAATCAGCCCCAGCATTTT. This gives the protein CASSLLGGNQPQHF.